This TCR beta chain was captured by sequencing in a study of blood T cell repertoires in COVID-19. About the study: Researchers got acute and convalescent COVID-19 samples from the United States, Italy and Spain.

As originally analysed: Counts of nucleated cells, estimated from reference gene primer amplification, were obtained. Some clones are missing from TCRdb's copy, which holds only in-frame ones; the method was immunoSEQ multiplex PCR. V and J calls and clone size are those listed in that table; D and trimming were worked out from the DNA. The data contain fewer than 450,000 clones, about 87% of them singletons. This clonotype was obtained from a woman aged 50 to 65 with COVID-19, enrolled during active disease. Input material: peripheral blood.

This chain's CDR3 is CSARLAGGGGTQYF. In DNA form, the CDR3 reads TGCAGCGCCCGACTAGCGGGGGGCGGCGGGACCCAGTACTTC. This chain connects TRBV29-1 to TRBJ2-5, with 13 nucleotides matching TRBD2. With 7 bases clipped from V and 7 bases from J, the junction kept 9 bases outside the gene matches. The CDR3 is 14 residues long. Germline values: CDR1 SQVTM, CDR2 ANQGSEA.